Here is one T cell receptor beta chain with its context. The sample is drawn from a study of shared clonotypes between healthy human individuals. Measured with immunoSEQ multiplex PCR; TCRdb has only the in-frame clones, and not every one. The sample yields under 1,100,000 clones, 70% to 80% seen once. Trimming took off 2 bases at V and 2 bases at J, with 7 bases between the two ends. Germline V gene sequence: CDR1 MDHEN, CDR2 SYDVKM. There are 13 residues in the CDR3. The receptor was isolated from a young man in good health. The source material was memory CD4+ T cells sorted from blood. The subset denotes: CD45RA-negative fraction. The chain uses TRBV28 and TRBJ2-7; no definite D call. The DNA of the CDR3 is TGTGCCAGCAGTTTAGAAGGGACCTACGAGCAGTACTTC. It is translated as CASSLEGTYEQYF. The whole variable domain, remainder taken from reference TRBV28 and TRBJ2-7, is DVKVTQSSRYLVKRTGEKVFLECVQDMDHENMFWYRQDPGLGLRLIYFSYDVKMKEKGDIPEGYSVSREKKERFSLILESASTNQTSMYLCASSLEGTYEQYFGPGTRLTVT.